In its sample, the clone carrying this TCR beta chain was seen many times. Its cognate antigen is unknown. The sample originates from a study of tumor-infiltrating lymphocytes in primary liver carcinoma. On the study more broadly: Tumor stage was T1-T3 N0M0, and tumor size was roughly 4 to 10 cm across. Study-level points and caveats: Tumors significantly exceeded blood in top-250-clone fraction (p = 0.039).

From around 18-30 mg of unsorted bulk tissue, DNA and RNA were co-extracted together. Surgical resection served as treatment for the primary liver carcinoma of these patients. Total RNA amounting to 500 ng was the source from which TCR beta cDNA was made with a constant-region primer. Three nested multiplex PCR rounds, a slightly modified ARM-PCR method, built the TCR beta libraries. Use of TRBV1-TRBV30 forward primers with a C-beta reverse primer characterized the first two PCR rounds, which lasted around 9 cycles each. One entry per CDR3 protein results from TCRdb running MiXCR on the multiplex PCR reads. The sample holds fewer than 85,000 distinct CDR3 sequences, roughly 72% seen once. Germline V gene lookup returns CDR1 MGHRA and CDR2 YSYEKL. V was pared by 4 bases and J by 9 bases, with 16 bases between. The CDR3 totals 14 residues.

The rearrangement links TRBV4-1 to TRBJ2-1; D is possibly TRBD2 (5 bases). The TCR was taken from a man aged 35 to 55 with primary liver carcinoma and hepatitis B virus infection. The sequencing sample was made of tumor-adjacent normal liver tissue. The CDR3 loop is CASSLRPGEGEQFF. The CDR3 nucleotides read TGCGCCAGCAGCCTACGGCCAGGTGAGGGTGAGCAGTTCTTC.